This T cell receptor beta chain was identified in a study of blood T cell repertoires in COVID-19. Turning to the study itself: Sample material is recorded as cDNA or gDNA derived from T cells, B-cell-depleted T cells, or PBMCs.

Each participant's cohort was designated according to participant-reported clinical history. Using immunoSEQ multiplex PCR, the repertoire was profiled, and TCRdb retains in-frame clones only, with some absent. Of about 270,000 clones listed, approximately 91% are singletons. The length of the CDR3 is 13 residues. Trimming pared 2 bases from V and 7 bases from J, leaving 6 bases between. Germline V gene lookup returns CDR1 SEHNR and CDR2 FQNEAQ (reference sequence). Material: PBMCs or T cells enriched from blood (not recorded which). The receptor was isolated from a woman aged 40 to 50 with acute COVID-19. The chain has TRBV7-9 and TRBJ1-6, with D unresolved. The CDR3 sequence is CASSLQVNSPLHF. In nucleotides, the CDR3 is TGTGCCAGCAGCTTACAGGTGAATTCACCCCTCCACTTT. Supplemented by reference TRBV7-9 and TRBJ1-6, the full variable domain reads DTGVSQNPRHKITKRGQNVTFRCDPISEHNRLYWYRQTLGQGPEFLTYFQNEAQLEKSRLLSDRFSAERPKGSFSTLEIQRTEQGDSAMYLCASSLQVNSPLHFGNGTRLTVT.